A single sample is the source of the 10 T cell receptor beta chains below, sequenced in a study of identical twins. In TCRdb, the 5' RACE reads were re-called with MiXCR into one record per CDR3 protein. This table holds 100,000 or so distinct CDR3 sequences, 5.9% found once. The specimen was memory T cells sorted from blood. These TCRs come from a woman aged 50 to 60 in good health.

This chain links TRBV20-1 with TRBJ1-3; tentative D call: TRBD1 (5 bases). V was shortened by 1 base and J by 8 bases, with 18 bases between the two germline ends. CDR1 and CDR2 from the germline V gene are DFQATT and SNEGSKA (reference sequence). This CDR3 spans 15 amino acids. Here the CDR3 DNA reads TGCAGTGCTAGAGCCAAGACTACAGGTTGGGACACCATATATTTT. Its protein product is CSARAKTTGWDTIYF.

The genes are TRBV19 and TRBJ1-2; the D is unclear. This CDR3 comprises 13 residues. The V gene's germline CDR1 is LNHDA and CDR2 SQIVND (reference sequence). The germline V and J ends were trimmed by 4 bases and 7 bases, with 13 bases remaining between them. This CDR3 is CASSTRTTGGYTF. The CDR3 region has the DNA TGTGCCAGTAGTACCCGGACGACGGGTGGCTACACCTTC.

The chain combines TRBV30 with TRBJ1-1; D perhaps matches TRBD1 (5 bases). The CDR3 runs to 11 residues. Trimming took 4 bases from V and 7 from J, leaving 10 bases between them. Germline CDR1 and CDR2: GTSNPN and SVGIG (reference sequence). CDR3 amino acids: CAWKERGEAFF. DNA of the CDR3: TGTGCCTGGAAAGAAAGGGGTGAAGCTTTCTTT.

This clonotype was picked up a small number of times. The rearrangement uses TRBV5-4 and TRBJ1-1; TRBD1 is a possible D gene (5 bases). Germline-derived CDR1 and CDR2 are SGHNT and YYREEE (reference sequence). The length of the CDR3 is 14 residues. V gave up 2 bases and J gave up 5 bases, with 13 bases separating them. CDR3 nucleotides: TGTGCCAGCAGCTTCAGTCAGGGTCGGACTGAAGCTTTCTTT. It translates to CASSFSQGRTEAFF.

This clonotype was counted many times. The gene calls are TRBV4-1 and TRBJ1-5; D remains ambiguous. V lost 0 bases, J lost 10 bases, and 16 bases lay in between. Germline CDR1 MGHRA, CDR2 YSYEKL. This CDR3 has 15 amino acids. CDR3 protein: CASSQDQTPGRPQHF. The CDR3 nucleotides read TGCGCCAGCAGCCAAGACCAAACCCCCGGTCGACCCCAGCATTTT.

In this sample, this clonotype turned up many times. The V call is TRBV20-1, the J call TRBJ2-1; the match to TRBD1 covers 9 bases. The CDR3 extends over 18 amino acids. V lost 1 base and J lost 4; bases outside the gene matches: 14. Germline-derived CDR1 and CDR2 are DFQATT and SNEGSKA (reference sequence). This CDR3 reads CSARVTPGQGRTYNEQFF. As DNA, the CDR3 is TGCAGTGCTAGAGTAACCCCGGGACAGGGTAGGACTTACAATGAGCAGTTCTTC.

This clonotype showed up many times. The chain joins TRBV2 to TRBJ2-1; TRBD2 matches 8 bases. J lost 7 bases, V lost 5 bases, and 4 bases had no gene match. Germline values: CDR1 SNHLY, CDR2 FYNNEI. This CDR3 comprises 13 residues. The CDR3 coding sequence is TGTGCCAGCAGTCTCGAGCGGGAGAATGAGCAGTTCTTC. Translated: CASSLERENEQFF.

This clonotype turned up a few times. This rearrangement joins TRBV7-3 to TRBJ2-1, with 14 bases lining up with TRBD2. CDR3 size: 15 residues. Trimming took 5 bases from V and 8 from J; bases not matched to a gene: 5. The germline CDR1 and CDR2 sequences are SGHTA and FQGTGA. CDR3 sequence: CASSARGLAGDEQFF. DNA for the CDR3: TGTGCCAGCAGCGCCCGGGGACTAGCGGGGGATGAGCAGTTCTTC.

This clonotype was detected many times. The limits of the CDR3 on the DNA are not certain, so only TCRdb's listed CDR3 is given. The J gene is TRBJ1-2, the V gene TRBV9; whether TRBD1, the table's D call, matches the DNA was not checked. The CDR3 is 13 residues long, ends included. Germline V gene sequence: CDR1 SGDLS, CDR2 YYNGEE. The CDR3: CASSVGLGTVGTF.

This chain connects TRBV5-4 to TRBJ2-3, with 8 bases aligning to TRBD2. The germline V gene encodes CDR1 SGHNT and CDR2 YYREEE (reference sequence). The V segment lost 4 bases and the J segment 12 bases; nucleotides outside the gene matches: 10. The CDR3 spans 13 residues. Here the CDR3 reads CASSVEPAGVQYF. In DNA, the CDR3 is TGTGCCAGCAGCGTGGAACCAGCGGGAGTTCAGTATTTT. The full variable domain, completed using reference TRBV5-4 and TRBJ2-3, is ETGVTQSPTHLIKTRGQQVTLRCSSQSGHNTVSWYQQALGQGPQFIFQYYREEENGRGNFPPRFSGLQFPNYSSELNVNALELDDSALYLCASSVEPAGVQYFGPGTRLTVL.